A selection of T cell receptor beta chains follows, all from one sample in a study of vaccination and CD4 T cells after COVID-19. TCRdb ran MiXCR on the PCR reads and lists one entry per CDR3 protein. The sample carries 25,000 or so distinct CDR3 sequences, approximately 40% recorded once. Antigens of these TCRs are unknown. This material consisted of CD4+ T cells from blood, cultured in vitro, taken about 7 months after SARS-CoV-2 vaccination. Source of these receptors: a human donor who had recovered from COVID-19. Each CDR3 is given with its conserved first and last residue. D genes are given only for firm matches. Clone size, where shown, is once, few, many, or a class for clones that have expanded.

abundance,j_gene,v_gene,d_gene,CDR3nt,CDR3aa
few,TRBJ1-2,TRBV20-1,NA,TGCAGTGCCCCACCGGGCAGGGTCGGCTATGGCTACACCTTC,CSAPPGRVGYGYTF
few,TRBJ2-7,TRBV20-1,TRBD1,TGCAGTGCTAATGACAGGGGTAACGAGCAGTACTTC,CSANDRGNEQYF
few,TRBJ2-7,TRBV6-4,TRBD2,TGTGCCAGCAGTGAGGTGGGTAGCGGGAGCTCCTACGAGCAGTACTTC,CASSEVGSGSSYEQYF
once,TRBJ1-5,TRBV6-2/TRBV6-3,TRBD1,TGTGCCAGCAGCCGAACAGGGGGCTATAGCAATCAGCCCCAGCATTTT,CASSRTGGYSNQPQHF
NA,TRBJ1-5,TRBV2,NA,TGTGCCAGCAGCGGGGACAGCAATCAGCCCCAGCATTTT,CASSGDSNQPQHF
NA,TRBJ2-1,TRBV7-2,NA,TGTGCCAGCAGCCAAGGGCCGGTCGGGAATGAGCAGTTCTTC,CASSQGPVGNEQFF
few,TRBJ2-7,TRBV7-9,TRBD2,TGTGCCAGCAGCTCCTCCCCGGGACTAGCGGACTCACCCTACGAGCAGTACTTC,CASSSSPGLADSPYEQYF
once,TRBJ1-2,TRBV19,NA,TGTGCCACCAGAGACCTGAACTATGGCTACACCTTC,CATRDLNYGYTF
NA,TRBJ1-5,TRBV2,TRBD1,TGTGCCAGCAGGATACAGGGGACCAATCAGCCCCAGCATTTT,CASRIQGTNQPQHF
NA,TRBJ2-1,TRBV7-6,NA,TGTGCCAGCAGCTTAGCGTATGGGGGGGCTGCTGGTGGTGAGCAGTTCTTC,CASSLAYGGAAGGEQFF
few,TRBJ2-7,TRBV28,NA,TGTGCCAGCAGCTTTAACCAATACGGAACGAACTACGAGCAGTACTTC,CASSFNQYGTNYEQYF
few,TRBJ2-1,TRBV7-8,TRBD2,TGTGCCAGCAGCTTGGGGGGGAGGGGTAATGAGCAGTTCTTC,CASSLGGRGNEQFF
NA,TRBJ2-5,TRBV28,NA,TGTGCCAGCAGCCCAAGGGGATGGGGGCCGAAGCAAGAGACCCAGTACTTC,CASSPRGWGPKQETQYF
NA,TRBJ2-2,TRBV27,NA,TGTGCCAGCAATTCTCTGGGAAACACCGGGGAGCTGTTTTTT,CASNSLGNTGELFF
few,TRBJ1-2,TRBV5-4,NA,TGTGCCAGCAGCTCGACCTCGGCGGAATTCTATGGCTACACCTTC,CASSSTSAEFYGYTF
few,TRBJ2-7,TRBV11-2,TRBD2,TGTGCCAGCAGCTTCGGGAGGGGCGGTAGCTCCTACGAGCAGTACTTC,CASSFGRGGSSYEQYF
NA,TRBJ1-2,TRBV15,NA,TGTGCCACCAGCAGAGATCGGGGGGCGGGCTATGGCTACACCTTC,CATSRDRGAGYGYTF
few,TRBJ2-1,TRBV29-1,TRBD1,TGCAGCGTTGTGGGGCAGGGGGAATGGAATGAGCAGTTCTTC,CSVVGQGEWNEQFF
NA,TRBJ1-1,TRBV7-2,NA,TGTGCCAGCAGCTTATTTGGCCAGGAGAACACTGAAGCTTTCTTT,CASSLFGQENTEAFF
few,TRBJ2-1,TRBV20-1,TRBD2,TGCAGTGCTTTACAGGCCCACGCACGGGAGGGGAGCTCCTACAATGAGCAGTTCTTC,CSALQAHAREGSSYNEQFF
NA,TRBJ2-7,TRBV20-1,TRBD1,TGCAGTGCGACCGGGACAGGGGGCTTTGGGCAGTACTTC,CSATGTGGFGQYF
NA,TRBJ2-1,TRBV29-1,TRBD2,TGCAGCCCGAGACTAGCGGGGGGCAGCTCCTACAATGAGCAGTTCTTC,CSPRLAGGSSYNEQFF
few,TRBJ2-1,TRBV20-1,TRBD2,TGCAGTGCTATTGCTAGCGGCTGGGGTGAGCAGTTCTTC,CSAIASGWGEQFF
NA,TRBJ2-1,TRBV5-1,NA,TGCGCCAGCAGCTTGTTCGCGCGGCCCCGCAATGAGCAGTTCTTC,CASSLFARPRNEQFF
NA,TRBJ2-5,TRBV24-1,TRBD1,TGTGCCACCAGTGATAACAGCCCCCAGGGGGCAACCCAAGAGACCCAGTACTTC,CATSDNSPQGATQETQYF
NA,TRBJ1-5,TRBV4-3,NA,TGCGCCAGCAGCCAAGTACGTAATCAGCCCCAGCATTTT,CASSQVRNQPQHF
few,TRBJ2-5,TRBV10-3,TRBD1,TGTGCCTCACAAACAGGGGGATACCAGGAGACCCAGTACTTC,CASQTGGYQETQYF
few,TRBJ2-5,TRBV19,NA,TGTGCCAGTAGTATTACTGAAGAGACCCAGTACTTC,CASSITEETQYF
NA,TRBJ2-5,TRBV20-1,NA,TGCAGTGCTAGAAGCTACAGGGAAGAGACCCAGTACTTC,CSARSYREETQYF
few,TRBJ2-2,TRBV6-1,TRBD1,TGTGCCAGCAGGGACAGGGGTGGGGCCGGGGAGCTGTTTTTT,CASRDRGGAGELFF
NA,TRBJ2-1,TRBV7-9,TRBD2,TGTGCCAGCAGCTTAAGATCGGCGGGAGGGCCATCCAATGAGCAGTTCTTC,CASSLRSAGGPSNEQFF
NA,TRBJ2-3,TRBV30,TRBD1,TGTGCCTGGTTAGGCAACCGGGACAGGTTGACAGATACGCAGTATTTT,CAWLGNRDRLTDTQYF
few,TRBJ2-3,TRBV19,NA,TGTGCCAGTAGCTCACTAGCCCACCTCGGTACAGATACGCAGTATTTT,CASSSLAHLGTDTQYF
NA,TRBJ1-2,TRBV19,NA,TGTGCCAGTAGTATAGATTTCGGGAAGCTTGGCTACACCTTC,CASSIDFGKLGYTF
NA,TRBJ2-1,TRBV6-1,TRBD2,TGTGCCACAACCGGGACTAGTGTAAATGAGCAGTTCTTC,CATTGTSVNEQFF
NA,TRBJ1-3,TRBV6-1,NA,TGTGCCAGCAGTCCGAGACAGGGAAACACCATATATTTT,CASSPRQGNTIYF
few,TRBJ2-3,TRBV19,TRBD1,TGTGCCAGTAGTCCAGGCAGACAGGGTTCAGATACGCAGTATTTT,CASSPGRQGSDTQYF
few,TRBJ2-7,TRBV6-5,TRBD1,TGTGCCAGCAGTTCCCGGGACAGGGGTATTGAGCAGTACTTC,CASSSRDRGIEQYF
NA,TRBJ2-7,TRBV7-2,NA,TGTGCCAGCAGCTTAGTACAGTCACCCTACGAGCAGTACTTC,CASSLVQSPYEQYF
NA,TRBJ1-5,TRBV9,TRBD1,TGTGCCAGCAGCACAGGGACAGACCTTAGCAATCAGCCCCAGCATTTT,CASSTGTDLSNQPQHF
NA,TRBJ2-3,TRBV2,NA,TGTGCCAGCATTCAGGGCGGAAGCACAGATACGCAGTATTTT,CASIQGGSTDTQYF
few,TRBJ1-1,TRBV7-9,NA,TGTGCCAGCAGCTTAATGGGTGGAGCTTTCTTT,CASSLMGGAFF
NA,TRBJ2-3,TRBV20-1,NA,TGCAGTGCTAGAGAAGGTTGGCAGAGCACAGATACGCAGTATTTT,CSAREGWQSTDTQYF
medium-sized,TRBJ2-3,TRBV7-8,NA,TGTGCCAGCAGCTTACGACAGGTTACAGATACGCAGTATTTT,CASSLRQVTDTQYF
NA,TRBJ2-1,TRBV15,NA,TGTGCCACCAGCAGAGATCAACACAATGAGCAGTTCTTC,CATSRDQHNEQFF
few,TRBJ1-1,TRBV6-1,TRBD1,TGTGCCAGCAGTCTGGACAGGGGGCCACGGGGCACTGAAGCTTTCTTT,CASSLDRGPRGTEAFF
NA,TRBJ1-1,TRBV7-9,NA,TGTGCCAGCAGCTTCGGAGATGAAGCTTTCTTT,CASSFGDEAFF
few,TRBJ1-1,TRBV20-1,NA,TGCAGTGCTAGAGAGGGGACGAACACTGAAGCTTTCTTT,CSAREGTNTEAFF
few,TRBJ2-1,TRBV6-5,TRBD2,TGTGCCAGCAGTCACTACCCCCGACTAGCGGGAGTTAGAGACAATGAGCAGTTCTTC,CASSHYPRLAGVRDNEQFF
NA,TRBJ1-2,TRBV6-1,NA,TGTGCCAGCAGTGAAGGAACGGGGCACTATGGCTACACCTTC,CASSEGTGHYGYTF
NA,TRBJ1-5,TRBV6-4,NA,TGTGCCAGCAGTGAGTCGACAGCCCAGCCCCAGCATTTT,CASSESTAQPQHF
NA,TRBJ2-3,TRBV19,TRBD2,TGTGCCAGTAGGACTAGCGGGACCTCAGATACGCAGTATTTT,CASRTSGTSDTQYF
few,TRBJ2-1,TRBV19,TRBD2,TGTGCCAGTAGTACCCTGTCGTTAGCGGGAGGGTACAATGAGCAGTTCTTC,CASSTLSLAGGYNEQFF
few,TRBJ2-3,TRBV6-9,TRBD2,TGTGCCGTGACTAGCTGCGTGAACACAGATACGCAGTATTTT,CAVTSCVNTDTQYF
once,TRBJ2-7,TRBV7-8,NA,TGTGCCAGCGCTCAGGGGGGGGGCACGCCGGGGCAGTACTTC,CASAQGGGTPGQYF